The T cell receptor (beta chain) under discussion was sequenced for a study of cytomegalovirus exposure and HLA in healthy donors. This clone has only one observation. Primers: 60 Vbeta forward and 13 Jbeta reverse. Repertoires were generated with immunoSEQ multiplex PCR, while TCRdb's copy carries only in-frame clones and drops some. The sample includes under 250,000 clones, approximately 79% of them seen just once. Sequences were obtained from PBMCs. This receptor was obtained from a woman in her 30s in good health and CMV-seropositive.

CDR3: CASSLGPGNTIYF. DNA of the CDR3: TGTGCCAGCAGCTTAGGGCCTGGAAACACCATATATTTT. This rearrangement joins TRBV7-7 to TRBJ1-3; no clear D. The CDR3 runs to 13 residues. Trimming removed 1 base from V and 2 bases from J, with 3 bases in between. Germline V gene sequence: CDR1 SSHAT, CDR2 FNYEAQ (reference sequence).